Described below is a single TCR beta chain sequence and its context. What it binds is unknown. The sample holds other DNA sequences that translate to the same CDR3. These data are taken from a study of brain T cells in children with intractable seizures. Whole-study results and caveats: Viral specificity was inferred only from CDR3 similarity; HCMV serostatus was unknown.

The time point here: blood from clinic visit 5 months post-surgery; TSC patient then seizure free. Sequencing was limited to surgery cases with top T cell transcript signatures in brain tissue. Before surgery, patients took at least one anti-epileptic drug. CDR3 length: 10 amino acids. CDR1 MNHEY and CDR2 SMNVEV come from the germline V gene (reference sequence). Trimming shortened V by 8 bases and J by 2 bases, and 4 bases separated the two germline ends. Measured with immunoSEQ multiplex PCR; TCRdb has only the in-frame clones, and not every one. The table lists under 400,000 clones, 93% of them singletons, with 4.5% to 7% in the top ten.

This clonotype was obtained from a boy in the first two years of life with tuberous sclerosis and intractable seizures. The chain carries TRBV27 and TRBJ2-7; D is undetermined. This material consisted of peripheral blood, taken less than 6 months after surgery. CDR3 DNA: TGTGCCAGCGGGACCTACGAGCAGTACTTC. It codes for CASGTYEQYF.